This TCR beta chain was found in a study of blood T cell repertoires in COVID-19. Sequencing used immunoSEQ multiplex PCR; TCRdb keeps in-frame clones, though not all of them. Found here are around 300,000 clones, around 89% of them singletons; the top ten hold about 1.5%. The age range of participants was roughly 18 to 90 years, with residence in under 30 US areas. Germline V gene data show CDR1 as SEHNR and CDR2 as FQNEAQ (reference sequence). The V end lost 1 base, the J end lost 4 bases, and 10 bases lay between the germline ends. The CDR3 extends over 14 amino acids. V is TRBV7-9 and J is TRBJ2-5; D perhaps matches TRBD2 (5 bases). The TCR comes from a woman between 18 and 29 years old with acute COVID-19. The source material was PBMCs or T cells enriched from blood (not recorded which). In DNA form, the CDR3 reads TGTGCCAGCAGCTTAGGAACTGCGGGAGAGACCCAGTACTTC. Its translation is CASSLGTAGETQYF.